This is a list of T cell receptor beta chains from one sample in a study of OX40 agonist ivuxolimab in advanced cancers. Using immunoSEQ multiplex PCR, the repertoire was profiled, and TCRdb retains in-frame clones only, with some absent. The data show approximately 59,000 clones, just under 85% seen once. The specimen was CD4+ or CD8+ T cells sorted from blood, collected in a trial of the OX40 agonist ivuxolimab. These receptors came from an adult with an advanced solid tumor such as melanoma, head and neck, liver or kidney cancer. Both conserved end residues are part of each CDR3. The D gene is left open where the match is weak. Only part of the rows carry a size: once, few, many, or a class if the clone is expanded.

v_gene: TRBV4-2; abundance: .; d_gene: .; j_gene: TRBJ2-5; CDR3aa: CASSQEAEIQETQYF; CDR3nt: TGTGCCAGCAGCCAAGAGGCAGAAATCCAAGAGACCCAGTACTTC
v_gene: TRBV19; abundance: .; d_gene: .; j_gene: TRBJ2-2; CDR3aa: CASSMRGTGELFF; CDR3nt: TGTGCCAGTAGTATGCGAGGGACCGGGGAGCTGTTTTTT
v_gene: TRBV7-9; abundance: .; d_gene: .; j_gene: TRBJ1-1; CDR3aa: CASSLGAETEAFF; CDR3nt: TGTGCCAGCAGCTTAGGAGCGGAAACTGAAGCTTTCTTT
v_gene: TRBV2; abundance: .; d_gene: TRBD1; j_gene: TRBJ1-2; CDR3aa: CASRPGQGAYGYTF; CDR3nt: TGTGCCAGCAGGCCGGGACAGGGGGCCTATGGCTACACCTTC
v_gene: TRBV30; abundance: .; d_gene: TRBD1; j_gene: TRBJ2-7; CDR3aa: CAWSVGQVSYEQYF; CDR3nt: TGTGCCTGGAGTGTCGGACAGGTTTCCTACGAGCAGTACTTC
v_gene: TRBV15; abundance: .; d_gene: TRBD1; j_gene: TRBJ2-5; CDR3aa: CATSTGQGQETQYF; CDR3nt: TGTGCCACCAGCACCGGACAGGGACAAGAGACCCAGTACTTC
v_gene: TRBV19; abundance: .; d_gene: TRBD2; j_gene: TRBJ2-1; CDR3aa: CASSKEAATSNNEQFF; CDR3nt: TGTGCCAGTAGTAAGGAGGCTGCGACTAGCAACAATGAGCAGTTCTTC
v_gene: TRBV6-6; abundance: .; d_gene: TRBD1; j_gene: TRBJ2-7; CDR3aa: CASSRSPGGTEQYF; CDR3nt: TGTGCCAGCAGTCGTAGCCCAGGGGGAACCGAGCAGTACTTC
v_gene: TRBV6-6; abundance: .; d_gene: .; j_gene: TRBJ2-7; CDR3aa: CASSFTRDTRTGF; CDR3nt: TGTGCCAGCAGTTTTACCAGGGACACCCGGACGGGATTC
v_gene: TRBV30; abundance: .; d_gene: .; j_gene: TRBJ2-1; CDR3aa: CAWLGGSYNEQFF; CDR3nt: TGTGCCTGGTTAGGAGGTTCCTACAATGAGCAGTTCTTC
v_gene: TRBV5-1; abundance: .; d_gene: .; j_gene: TRBJ1-1; CDR3aa: CASSLDWGGNTEAFF; CDR3nt: TGCGCCAGCAGCTTGGATTGGGGCGGGAACACTGAAGCTTTCTTT
v_gene: TRBV7-2; abundance: once; d_gene: .; j_gene: TRBJ1-2; CDR3aa: CASSLGLNYGYTF; CDR3nt: TGTGCCAGCAGCTTGGGCTTAAACTATGGCTACACCTTC
v_gene: TRBV4-3; abundance: .; d_gene: .; j_gene: TRBJ2-4; CDR3aa: CASSQGTSAKNIQYF; CDR3nt: TGCGCCAGCAGCCAAGGAACCTCAGCCAAAAACATTCAGTACTTC
v_gene: TRBV28; abundance: .; d_gene: .; j_gene: TRBJ1-1; CDR3aa: CASSLKSRVDAFF; CDR3nt: TGTGCCAGCAGTTTAAAATCCAGGGTGGACGCTTTCTTT
v_gene: TRBV9; abundance: few; d_gene: .; j_gene: TRBJ1-3; CDR3aa: CASSVSTGVFSGNTIYF; CDR3nt: TGTGCCAGCAGCGTTTCGACAGGCGTCTTCTCTGGAAACACCATATATTTT
v_gene: TRBV4-3; abundance: once; d_gene: .; j_gene: TRBJ2-7; CDR3aa: CASSQEFGVEQYF; CDR3nt: TGCGCCAGCAGCCAAGAATTCGGGGTCGAGCAGTACTTC
v_gene: TRBV28; abundance: once; d_gene: TRBD2; j_gene: TRBJ2-5; CDR3aa: CASSPGGWLGKETQYF; CDR3nt: TGTGCCAGCAGCCCGGGGGGGTGGCTGGGAAAAGAGACCCAGTACTTC
v_gene: TRBV18; abundance: .; d_gene: .; j_gene: TRBJ2-7; CDR3aa: CASSPNNKGGTYEQYF; CDR3nt: TGTGCCAGCTCACCAAATAATAAAGGGGGGACCTACGAGCAGTACTTC
v_gene: TRBV28; abundance: few; d_gene: TRBD1; j_gene: TRBJ1-2; CDR3aa: CASSPDRGHNYGYTF; CDR3nt: TGTGCCAGCAGTCCGGACAGGGGGCATAACTATGGCTACACCTTC
v_gene: TRBV9; abundance: .; d_gene: .; j_gene: TRBJ1-1; CDR3aa: CASSVGEVGEAFF; CDR3nt: TGTGCCAGCAGCGTAGGCGAAGTGGGGGAAGCTTTCTTT
v_gene: TRBV7-8; abundance: .; d_gene: .; j_gene: TRBJ1-5; CDR3aa: CASSLRDPGDYSNQPQHF; CDR3nt: TGTGCCAGCAGCTTGCGCGATCCAGGGGACTATAGCAATCAGCCCCAGCATTTT
v_gene: TRBV30; abundance: .; d_gene: TRBD1; j_gene: TRBJ1-3; CDR3aa: CAWRDSTGIGNTIYF; CDR3nt: TGTGCCTGGAGGGATTCGACAGGGATCGGAAACACCATATATTTT
v_gene: TRBV6-1; abundance: .; d_gene: .; j_gene: TRBJ1-1; CDR3aa: CASSEAYTEAFF; CDR3nt: TGTGCCAGCAGTGAGGCTTACACTGAAGCTTTCTTT
v_gene: TRBV19; abundance: .; d_gene: TRBD1; j_gene: TRBJ2-2; CDR3aa: CASSPGPGQGGGELFF; CDR3nt: TGTGCCAGTAGTCCAGGCCCGGGACAGGGTGGAGGGGAGCTGTTTTTT
v_gene: TRBV7-2; abundance: .; d_gene: .; j_gene: TRBJ2-2; CDR3aa: CASSLGAKGRGELFF; CDR3nt: TGTGCCAGCAGCTTAGGGGCCAAAGGTCGGGGGGAGCTGTTTTTT
v_gene: TRBV4-1; abundance: once; d_gene: .; j_gene: TRBJ1-1; CDR3aa: CASSQEEPLMNTEAFF; CDR3nt: TGCGCCAGCAGCCAAGAAGAACCCCTCATGAACACTGAAGCTTTCTTT
v_gene: TRBV5-5; abundance: .; d_gene: .; j_gene: TRBJ2-7; CDR3aa: CASSPGLSYEQYF; CDR3nt: TGTGCCAGCAGCCCAGGACTCTCCTACGAGCAGTACTTC
v_gene: TRBV6-1; abundance: .; d_gene: TRBD1; j_gene: TRBJ2-7; CDR3aa: CASSATGVYEQYF; CDR3nt: TGTGCCAGCAGTGCTACAGGGGTATACGAGCAGTACTTC
v_gene: TRBV4-1; abundance: .; d_gene: .; j_gene: TRBJ2-2; CDR3aa: CASSPPPRLRGRPGELFF; CDR3nt: TGCGCCAGCAGCCCCCCCCCTCGCCTGCGGGGCCGGCCCGGGGAGCTGTTTTTT
v_gene: TRBV15; abundance: .; d_gene: TRBD1; j_gene: TRBJ1-5; CDR3aa: CATSPQGDSNQPQHF; CDR3nt: TGTGCCACCAGCCCCCAGGGGGATAGCAATCAGCCCCAGCATTTT
v_gene: TRBV28; abundance: .; d_gene: .; j_gene: TRBJ1-2; CDR3aa: CASSLPYYGYTF; CDR3nt: TGTGCCAGCAGTTTGCCGTACTATGGCTACACCTTC
v_gene: TRBV4-3; abundance: .; d_gene: .; j_gene: TRBJ1-2; CDR3aa: CASSAGTANYGYTF; CDR3nt: TGCGCCAGCAGCGCAGGGACGGCTAACTATGGCTACACCTTC
v_gene: TRBV7-3; abundance: .; d_gene: TRBD2; j_gene: TRBJ2-1; CDR3aa: CASSPRPGGDEQFF; CDR3nt: TGTGCCAGCAGCCCCCGACCCGGGGGGGATGAGCAGTTCTTC
v_gene: TRBV5-1; abundance: once; d_gene: TRBD2; j_gene: TRBJ2-3; CDR3aa: CASRGQPDGGRALNVSTDTQYF; CDR3nt: TGCGCCAGCAGAGGACAGCCCGACGGCGGGAGGGCCCTCAATGTCAGCACAGATACGCAGTATTTT
v_gene: TRBV19; abundance: once; d_gene: TRBD1; j_gene: TRBJ1-5; CDR3aa: CASSTTGYSNQPQHF; CDR3nt: TGTGCCAGTAGTACGACAGGGTATAGCAATCAGCCCCAGCATTTT
v_gene: TRBV5-6; abundance: .; d_gene: TRBD1; j_gene: TRBJ1-1; CDR3aa: CASSIDRGQAFF; CDR3nt: TGTGCCAGCAGCATAGACAGGGGGCAAGCTTTCTTT
v_gene: TRBV19; abundance: .; d_gene: .; j_gene: TRBJ1-5; CDR3aa: CASRLVNSNQPQHF; CDR3nt: TGTGCCAGTCGACTTGTGAATAGCAATCAGCCCCAGCATTTT
v_gene: TRBV14; abundance: .; d_gene: .; j_gene: TRBJ2-5; CDR3aa: CASSRTPYTQYF; CDR3nt: TGTGCCAGCAGCCGAACCCCATATACCCAGTACTTC
v_gene: TRBV7-9; abundance: .; d_gene: .; j_gene: TRBJ2-2; CDR3aa: CASSPGRTRFSAAGELFF; CDR3nt: TGTGCCAGCAGCCCCGGACGGACCCGGTTCTCCGCAGCCGGGGAGCTGTTTTTT
v_gene: TRBV18; abundance: once; d_gene: TRBD2; j_gene: TRBJ2-3; CDR3aa: CASSPNSGGATDTQYF; CDR3nt: TGTGCCAGCTCACCAAATAGCGGGGGGGCCACAGATACGCAGTATTTT